The 29 T cell receptor beta chains presented below share a single source sample, sequenced in a study of cytomegalovirus exposure and HLA in healthy donors. The PCR ran on 60 Vbeta and 13 Jbeta primers. Here immunoSEQ multiplex PCR was the method, and the copy in TCRdb shows in-frame clones only, minus some. The table lists approximately 69,000 clones, about 70% of them singletons. The sequenced sample was PBMCs. The receptors stem from a woman aged 25-40 years in good health and CMV-seropositive.

This clone was observed a few times. The chain combines TRBV4-3 with TRBJ1-1; D call uncertain. Trimming took off 0 bases at V and 2 bases at J, with 10 bases between the two ends. Germline CDR1 reads LGHNA; CDR2 reads YSLEER. The CDR3 covers 15 residues. The CDR3 is CASSQDFAENTEAFF. The DNA of the CDR3 is TGCGCCAGCAGCCAAGATTTTGCGGAAAACACTGAAGCTTTCTTT.

This sequence joins TRBV10-3 and TRBJ1-1; TRBD1 matches 8 bases. V was clipped by 8 bases and J by 1 base; unmatched bases: 9. Looked up from germline, CDR1 is ENHRY and CDR2 is SYGVKD. CDR3 length equals 15 residues. CDR3 protein: CAIWAPDRENTEAFF. CDR3 in DNA: TGTGCCATCTGGGCCCCGGACAGGGAGAACACTGAAGCTTTCTTT.

The chain has TRBV6-5 and TRBJ1-1; unclear D gene. The CDR3 is 14 amino acids. The germline CDR1 and CDR2 sequences are MNHEY and SVGAGI. Trimming shortened V by 2 bases and J by 1 base, and 8 bases separated the two germline ends. CDR3 in amino acids: CASSYHPKNTEAFF. The CDR3 region has the DNA TGTGCCAGCAGTTACCACCCTAAGAACACTGAAGCTTTCTTT.

This rearrangement joins TRBV28 to TRBJ2-5, with TRBD2 matching over 9 bases. This CDR3 region has 15 residues. The germline V gene has CDR1 MDHEN and CDR2 SYDVKM. V lost 2 bases to trimming and J lost 4 bases; unmatched junction nucleotides: 5. The CDR3 loop is CASSLMTSGLETQYF. The CDR3 coding sequence is TGTGCCAGCAGTTTAATGACTAGCGGATTAGAGACCCAGTACTTC.

In the case of this clone: One end of the junction varies from germline; a read error may be responsible. The J gene is TRBJ1-2, the V gene TRBV7-9; 10 nucleotides align to TRBD1. Germline V gives CDR1 SEHNR, CDR2 FQNEAQ (reference sequence). This CDR3 is built from 14 residues. The CDR3 nucleotides read TGTGCCAGCAGCCAGGACAGGGGGGGCTATGGCTATACCTTC. Protein: CASSQDRGGYGYTF.

This rearrangement joins TRBV28 to TRBJ1-5, with 11 bases lining up with TRBD1. The CDR3 contains 16 residues. V gave up 6 bases and J gave up 6 bases; unmatched junction bases: 10. Germline V gene data show CDR1 as MDHEN and CDR2 as SYDVKM. The CDR3 nucleotides are TGTGCCAGCAGCTTAACCGGGACAGGGGGAATTCAGCCCCAGCATTTT. Amino acid sequence: CASSLTGTGGIQPQHF.

This clone turned up a few times. The V call is TRBV7-9, the J call TRBJ2-1; D is perhaps TRBD1 (6 bases). The CDR3 length is 12 residues. Trimming stripped 0 bases from V and 10 bases from J, with 7 bases between. Per germline, CDR1 SEHNR and CDR2 FQNEAQ (reference sequence). The CDR3 here is CASSLAGGEQFF. CDR3 DNA sequence: TGTGCCAGCAGCTTAGCAGGGGGAGAGCAGTTCTTC.

The chain is built from TRBV6-6 and TRBJ2-1; weak D call: TRBD2 (6 bases). The CDR3 runs 16 residues. Germline lookup yields CDR1 MNHNY and CDR2 SVGAGI (reference sequence). Trimming removed 6 bases from V and 0 bases from J, with 15 bases in between. CDR3 loop: CASSLGVGSSYNEQFF. The CDR3 DNA is TGTGCCAGCAGCCTAGGAGTCGGGAGCTCCTACAATGAGCAGTTCTTC.

This sequence joins TRBV6-5 and TRBJ2-7; D ambiguous. CDR3 length: 15 residues. Between the trimmed V and J ends, which lost 0 bases and 2 bases, there was a span of 11 bases. CDR1 and CDR2 from the germline V gene are MNHEY and SVGAGI. The CDR3 DNA follows: TGTGCCAGCAGTTACTCAGGATCAGGCGCCTACGAGCAGTACTTC. Its translation: CASSYSGSGAYEQYF.

This chain joins TRBV10-2 and TRBJ1-1; 8 bases are shared with TRBD1. The length of the CDR3 is 17 residues. Germline V gives CDR1 WSHSY, CDR2 SAAADI. Trimming at V came to 0 bases and at J to 3 bases, leaving 9 bases not matched to a gene. This CDR3 reads CASSESMFRGRDTEAFF. CDR3 coding DNA: TGCGCCAGCAGTGAGTCGATGTTCAGGGGGCGGGACACTGAAGCTTTCTTT.

The chain carries TRBV28 and TRBJ1-1; D not certain. Germline lookup yields CDR1 MDHEN and CDR2 SYDVKM. The CDR3 consists of 13 residues. Trimming removed 3 bases at V and 5 bases at J, with 10 bases between. CDR3 DNA sequence: TGTGCCAGCAGTTTTGGACTGAGGACTGAAGCTTTCTTT. It codes for CASSFGLRTEAFF.

The chain is built from TRBV30 and TRBJ2-3; possible D gene TRBD1, 6 bases. Trimming removed 3 bases from V and 3 bases from J, with 13 bases in between. The germline V gene has CDR1 GTSNPN and CDR2 SVGIG (reference sequence). The CDR3 loop spans 14 amino acids. CDR3 DNA: TGTGCCTGGAGCAGGGGTGGGAGTACAGATACGCAGTATTTT. Residues: CAWSRGGSTDTQYF.

This chain links TRBV13 with TRBJ1-1; maybe TRBD1 (6 bases). Per the germline V gene, CDR1 is PRHDT and CDR2 is FYEKMQ (reference sequence). The CDR3 has 12 residues. The germline V and J ends were trimmed by 5 bases and 7 bases, with 11 bases remaining between them. CDR3 sequence (DNA): TGTGCCAGCAGCGGGGGGGGCAATGAAGCTTTCTTT. It specifies CASSGGGNEAFF.

V is TRBV7-2 and J is TRBJ1-5; unclear D gene. V was trimmed by 1 base and J by 0 bases, leaving 7 bases between them. The CDR3 runs to 15 residues. In germline, CDR1 is SGHTA, CDR2 FQGNSA. As DNA, the CDR3 is TGTGCCAGCAGCTTAGTCAGTATTAGCAATCAGCCCCAGCATTTT. Protein: CASSLVSISNQPQHF.

CDR3 loop: CASSRGGPTEAFF. The CDR3 coding sequence is TGTGCCAGTAGTAGGGGGGGGCCCACTGAAGCTTTCTTT. The rearrangement joins TRBV19 to TRBJ1-1; D possibly corresponds to TRBD1 (6 bases). The CDR3 has 13 residues. Germline V gene lookup returns CDR1 LNHDA and CDR2 SQIVND (reference sequence). Trimming took 4 bases from V and 4 from J, leaving 10 bases between them.

This chain joins TRBV28 and TRBJ2-7; tentative D call: TRBD1 (5 bases). CDR1 and CDR2 (germline): MDHEN, SYDVKM. V was shortened by 6 bases and J by 4 bases, with 19 bases between the two germline ends. This CDR3 spans 15 amino acids. DNA for the CDR3: TGTGCCAGCAGGTCGGCGGACATCTTGGGTTACGAGCAGTACTTC. Translated, it gives CASRSADILGYEQYF.

The gene calls are TRBV6-5 and TRBJ1-1; D not resolved. CDR3 length equals 13 residues. Germline V gene lookup returns CDR1 MNHEY and CDR2 SVGAGI. The V end was cut by 3 bases, the J end by 1 base, with 6 bases between. The CDR3 nucleotides are TGTGCCAGCAGTTATATGCGGAACACTGAAGCTTTCTTT. This codes for CASSYMRNTEAFF.

This clone was observed a few times. This sequence joins TRBV9 and TRBJ2-5, with 12 bases fitting TRBD1. Losses at the gene ends were 0 bases for V and 5 bases for J; bases not matched to a gene: 5. The CDR3 sequence is 16 residues long. Germline V gene lookup returns CDR1 SGDLS and CDR2 YYNGEE. CDR3 sequence reads: CASSVDGTGGAETQYF. CDR3 bases: TGTGCCAGCAGCGTAGATGGGACAGGGGGCGCCGAGACCCAGTACTTC.

As DNA, the CDR3 is TGCGCCAGCAGCCAAGAAGGACAGGGGGCCGGAGGCTACACCTTC. It codes for CASSQEGQGAGGYTF. The gene calls are TRBV4-1 and TRBJ1-2; 11 bases line up with TRBD1. From germline, CDR1 is MGHRA and CDR2 YSYEKL. The CDR3 contains 15 residues. Germline trimming cut 0 bases from V and 8 bases from J; bases unmatched to any gene: 5.

V and J are TRBV4-1 and TRBJ2-3; D is undetermined. Trimming took off 0 bases at V and 4 bases at J, with 5 bases between the two ends. Germline CDR1 MGHRA, CDR2 YSYEKL. CDR3 length: 13 amino acids. CDR3 protein: CASSQEQSDTQYF. As DNA, the CDR3 is TGCGCCAGCAGCCAAGAACAATCAGATACGCAGTATTTT.

The gene calls are TRBV6-5 and TRBJ1-1; 7 nucleotides agree with TRBD1. The ends lost 5 bases at V and 6 bases at J; junction bases unmatched: 9. Germline assignment: CDR1 MNHEY and CDR2 SVGAGI. CDR3 length: 14 amino acids. CDR3 DNA sequence: TGTGCCAGCAGTCCCCCAGGGGGAGTAGCTGAAGCTTTCTTT. As protein: CASSPPGGVAEAFF.

The J gene is TRBJ2-1, the V gene TRBV2, with D perhaps TRBD1 (6 bases). V was trimmed by 6 bases and J by 3 bases, leaving 15 bases between them. The germline V gene has CDR1 SNHLY and CDR2 FYNNEI. CDR3 length: 15 residues. The CDR3 sequence is CASSEPGVFYNEQFF. CDR3 coding DNA: TGTGCCAGCAGCGAACCAGGGGTATTCTACAATGAGCAGTTCTTC.

This sequence joins TRBV30 and TRBJ2-1, with D possibly being TRBD2 (6 bases). Trimming pared 5 bases from V and 8 bases from J, leaving 13 bases between. CDR1 and CDR2 from the germline V gene are GTSNPN and SVGIG (reference sequence). This CDR3 has 12 amino acids. CDR3 DNA: TGTGCCTGGGATAGCGGACGGGATGAGCAGTTCTTC. It yields the protein CAWDSGRDEQFF.

This rearrangement joins TRBV6-1 to TRBJ2-4; D might be TRBD2 (6 bases). This CDR3 comprises 13 residues. V was clipped by 6 bases and J by 15 bases, with 21 bases between them. CDR1 and CDR2 from the germline V gene are MNHNS and SASEGT. CDR3 protein: CASSESSGRPRYF. CDR3 DNA sequence: TGTGCCAGCAGCGAAAGTAGCGGCAGACCGCGGTACTTC.

V is TRBV4-1 and J is TRBJ2-7; no clear D. The CDR3 has 15 amino acids. Germline V gene sequence: CDR1 MGHRA, CDR2 YSYEKL. V was trimmed by 0 bases and J by 0 bases, leaving 9 bases between them. The CDR3 region is CASSQDGKISYEQYF. The CDR3 DNA reads TGCGCCAGCAGCCAAGATGGCAAAATCTCCTACGAGCAGTACTTC.

This clone appeared a few times. V usage is TRBV27 and J usage is TRBJ1-1, with TRBD1 matching 9 bases. The junction had 6 bases not matched to a gene; V was cut back by 5 bases and J by 2 bases. Germline V lookup: CDR1 MNHEY, CDR2 SMNVEV (reference sequence). This CDR3 has 15 residues. For the CDR3, the DNA is TGTGCCAGCAGTCGACCGGGACAGGGAAACACTGAAGCTTTCTTT. Translation: CASSRPGQGNTEAFF.

This chain connects TRBV6-1 to TRBJ2-5, with D possibly being TRBD2 (5 bases). V shed 5 bases and J shed 5 bases, with 18 bases lying between them. This CDR3 spans 15 amino acids. Germline V lookup: CDR1 MNHNS, CDR2 SASEGT. The CDR3 DNA sequence: TGTGCCAGCAGTCTAGGAGGAACTCTGGGGGAGACCCAGTACTTC. Protein sequence: CASSLGGTLGETQYF.

The CDR3 here is CASSPGLAGAEGEQYF. In DNA, the CDR3 is TGTGCCAGCAGCCCAGGACTAGCGGGAGCTGAGGGCGAGCAGTACTTC. J is TRBJ2-7 and V is TRBV7-2; 13 bases are a match to TRBD2. This CDR3 region has 16 residues. In germline, CDR1 is SGHTA, CDR2 FQGNSA. J gave up 6 bases and V 5 bases, and 10 bases lay outside the gene matches.

The chain recombines TRBV5-1 with TRBJ1-1; TRBD1 might be the D (5 bases). Trimming pared 4 bases from V and 1 base from J, leaving 14 bases between. The length of the CDR3 is 15 residues. Per germline, CDR1 SGHRS and CDR2 YFSETQ. The CDR3: CASSIGGTANTEAFF. The CDR3 DNA reads as TGCGCCAGCAGCATAGGAGGGACGGCGAACACTGAAGCTTTCTTT.